The 21 T cell receptor beta chains reported below all come from one sample, sequenced in a study of CD8+ T cells in alopecia areata. The sequencing template was cDNA reverse transcribed from extracted RNA. The table came from immunoSEQ multiplex PCR; TCRdb's copy has only in-frame clones and leaves some out. The specimen has about 270,000 clones, none found just once. The sorting of pooled cutaneous lymph node cells relied on CD4, CD8alpha, NKG2D, NKG2ACE and other markers. What was sequenced was CD4+ T cells sorted from a lymph node. The receptors were gathered from a C3H/HeJ mouse with alopecia areata. The strain's MHC haplotype is H2-k.

This clone came up a few times. The genes are named according to mouse. The read ends 4 residues early relative to the CDR3; the germline J gene fills the gap. The V and J genes are TRBV31 and TRBJ1-2; maybe TRBD1 (6 bases). V gave up 0 bases and J gave up 2 bases, with 7 bases separating them. The germline CDR1 and CDR2 sequences are GKSSPN and SITVG. This CDR3 is 13 amino acids long. CDR3 in amino acids: CAWSLGHNSDYTF. The DNA read from the CDR3 is TGTGCCTGGAGTCTGGGACATAACTCC.

This clone was detected only a few times. Mouse gene names and germline throughout. The read ends 4 residues before the CDR3 terminus; that terminus is restored from the germline J gene. This chain links TRBV17 with TRBJ2-5, with 7 positions matching TRBD2. Germline CDR1 MNHDT, CDR2 YYDKIL. This CDR3 is built from 14 residues. CDR3 bases read: TGTGCTAGCAGGCCATGGGGGGATGGAGAC. This encodes CASRPWGDGD. The complete CDR3 reads CASRPWGDGDTQYF.

On this clone itself: Genes and germline are mouse. The read ends 4 residues early relative to the CDR3; the germline J gene fills the gap. V gene TRBV1 combines with J gene TRBJ2-1; the match to TRBD2 covers 11 bases. The trim removed 2 bases at V and 4 bases at J, leaving 4 bases unmatched. This CDR3 is 16 amino acids long. Germline V lookup: CDR1 NSQYPW, CDR2 LRSPGD (reference sequence). The sequenced part of the CDR3 DNA is TGCACCTGCAGTGCAAAAGACTGGGGGGGGTATGCT. Translated: CTCSAKDWGGYA. Given in full, the CDR3 is CTCSAKDWGGYAEQFF. Full variable domain (rest looked up from reference TRBV1 and TRBJ2-1): VTLLEQNPRWRLVPRGQAVNLRCILKNSQYPWMSWYQQDLQKQLQWLFTLRSPGDKEVKSLPGADYLATRVTDTELRLQVANMSQGRTLYCTCSAKDWGGYAEQFFGPGTRLTVL.

Regarding this clone: Genes here carry mouse names. The read stops 3 residues short of the end of the CDR3; the missing end is completed from the germline J gene. Other DNA sequences in this specimen translate into the identical CDR3. This chain links TRBV29 with TRBJ1-6; D gene uncertain. TRBJ1-6 qualifies as an ORF whose function is uncertain. CDR3 size: 12 residues. V was pared by 3 bases and J by 6 bases, with 3 bases between. Germline loops: CDR1 MSHET, CDR2 SYDVDS. Here the CDR3 reads CASSFGNSPLYF. Incomplete CDR3 DNA: TGTGCTAGCAGTTTTGGTAATTCGCCC.

Of note for this clone: Gene names are mouse gene names. The CDR3 goes on 4 residues after the read ends, and that part is filled in from the germline J gene. This chain links TRBV1 with TRBJ2-1; 14 positions match TRBD2. CDR3 size: 17 residues. CDR1 is NSQYPW, CDR2 LRSPGD, per germline (reference sequence). The sequenced part of the CDR3 DNA is TGCACCTGCAGTGCAGATGGGACTGGGGGGGCGCTGGCT. Encoded protein: CTCSADGTGGALA. The CDR3, in full, reads CTCSADGTGGALAEQFF.

A word on this clone: Germline and genes here are mouse. The read ends 4 residues early relative to the CDR3; the germline J gene fills the gap. The gene calls are TRBV13-3 and TRBJ1-2, with 7 bases that match TRBD1. CDR3 length: 13 residues. The V gene end was trimmed by 5 bases and the J gene end by 2 bases; junction bases not matched to a gene: 3. The V gene's germline CDR1 is NNHDY and CDR2 SYVADS. The CDR3 sequence is CASRGDSNSDYTF. The part of the CDR3 DNA that was read is TGTGCCAGCAGAGGGGACAGTAACTCC.

Notes on this clone: Any gene name here is a mouse gene name. The read falls 4 residues short of the CDR3 end, and the missing part is taken from the germline J gene. The chain has TRBV13-2 and TRBJ2-1; tentative D call: TRBD1 (6 bases). Germline CDR1 reads NNHNN; CDR2 reads SYGAGS (reference sequence). The CDR3 consists of 15 residues. With 4 bases removed from V and 6 bases from J, the gap between germline ends came to 17 bases. The CDR3 bases that were read are TGTGCCAGCGGTATCAACAGGGAGGGAATTGCT. Translating it yields CASGINREGIA. The whole CDR3 sequence reads CASGINREGIAEQFF.

This clone was seen a handful of times. Gene names and germline match the mouse. The sequence runs out 4 residues before the end of the CDR3; the remainder is reconstructed from the germline J gene. Other DNA sequences in the same sample also yield this CDR3. The chain couples TRBV13-1 to TRBJ2-2; D gene ambiguous. V dropped 0 bases and J dropped 4 bases, with 10 bases sitting between them. Germline CDR1 is NSHNY and CDR2 is SYGAGN. The length of the CDR3 is 15 residues. Here the CDR3 reads CASSDAGVGTGQLYF. CDR3 DNA (partial): TGTGCCAGCAGTGATGCTGGAGTAGGCACCGGG.

For this clone: Genes and germline are mouse. With the read ending 4 residues before the CDR3 end, the germline J gene is used to fill in that end. The chain has TRBV5 and TRBJ2-5, with D possibly being TRBD1 (6 bases). Germline assignment: CDR1 LGHNA and CDR2 YNLKQL (reference sequence). Trimming stripped 4 bases from V and 0 bases from J, with 14 bases between. CDR3 length equals 16 residues. CDR3 DNA, as far as it was read: TGTGCCAGCAGCCTCCACTGGAGGGGGAACCAAGAC. Amino acids: CASSLHWRGNQD. The whole CDR3 is CASSLHWRGNQDTQYF.

This clone has just a few counts. Gene names and germline match the mouse. The sequenced CDR3 bases are TGTGCCAGCAGTGAACCGGGACTGGGGAAGGGTCAAAAC. Amino acid sequence: CASSEPGLGKGQN. The whole CDR3 sequence reads CASSEPGLGKGQNTLYF. The genes are TRBV13-1 and TRBJ2-4; 10 positions agree with TRBD2. The read terminates 4 residues before the CDR3 end, so the remaining end is supplied by the germline J gene. J gave up 1 base and V 2 bases, and 7 bases lay outside the gene matches. CDR1 is NSHNY and CDR2 is SYGAGN in the germline V gene. This CDR3 contains 17 residues.

On this clone: Gene names refer to mouse genes. Other DNA sequences within the sample encode an identical CDR3. The CDR3 sequence is CTCSALQNTGQLYF. The DNA read from the CDR3 is TGCACCTGCAGTGCACTCCAAAACACCGGG. The chain combines TRBV1 with TRBJ2-2; unclear D gene. The read comes to an end 4 residues before the CDR3 does, leaving the germline J gene to fill in the end. The CDR3 is 14 amino acids. Per the germline V gene, CDR1 is NSQYPW and CDR2 is LRSPGD (reference sequence). V was cut by 2 bases and J by 1 base, with 5 bases left in between.

Points on this clone: All gene names here are mouse names. The CDR3 extends 4 residues past the end of the read, so its final part is completed from the germline J gene. Other DNA sequences in this specimen translate into the identical CDR3. The chain recombines TRBV19 with TRBJ2-1; 9 nucleotides agree with TRBD2. With V trimmed by 5 bases and J by 2 bases, 2 bases remained unmatched. This CDR3 is built from 14 residues. The V gene's germline CDR1 is FNHDT and CDR2 SITEND (reference sequence). CDR3 DNA (partial): TGTGCCAGCAGCCGGGACTGGGACTATGCT. Amino acids: CASSRDWDYA. The entire CDR3 protein reads CASSRDWDYAEQFF.

A remark on this clone: Gene labels here are mouse ones. Read data end 4 residues before the CDR3 end; the end is taken from the germline J gene. The chain has TRBV1 and TRBJ2-3, with 10 bases matching TRBD1. Germline CDR1 is NSQYPW and CDR2 is LRSPGD (reference sequence). V shed 4 bases and J 1 base; nucleotides not matched to a gene: 5. The CDR3 has 16 residues. The part of the CDR3 DNA that was read is TGCACCTGCAGTGGACAGGGGACAGGGGGTGCAGAA. Translation gives CTCSGQGTGGAE. The full CDR3 is CTCSGQGTGGAETLYF.

Turning to this clone: Gene names are the mouse ones. The read finishes 4 residues shy of the CDR3 end, and the germline J gene is used to complete it. Other DNA sequences in the same sample also yield this CDR3. J is TRBJ2-2 and V is TRBV19; 10 bases are shared with TRBD1. V shed 5 bases, J shed 2 bases, and the junction held 3 bases outside the gene matches. Germline CDR1 FNHDT, CDR2 SITEND (reference sequence). CDR3 size: 15 residues. The CDR3: CASRRDRGNTGQLYF. CDR3 DNA, as far as it was read: TGTGCCAGCAGGCGGGACAGGGGTAACACCGGG.

This clone was seen only a few times. All gene names here are mouse names. The read ends 4 residues before the CDR3 terminus; that terminus is restored from the germline J gene. The chain is built from TRBV13-1 and TRBJ2-1; maybe TRBD1 (5 bases). Trimming cost V 5 bases and J 0 bases, with 9 bases left between them. Per the germline V gene, CDR1 is NSHNY and CDR2 is SYGAGN. This CDR3 has 14 residues. The CDR3: CASRDSYNYAEQFF. Partial CDR3 DNA: TGTGCCAGCAGAGACAGTTATAACTATGCT.

Comments on this clone: Here the gene names and germline are mouse. The observed sequence ends 4 residues before the CDR3 terminus, with the missing tail filled in from the germline J gene. The chain recombines TRBV17 with TRBJ2-4; 8 nucleotides align to TRBD2. V lost 5 bases to trimming and J lost 0 bases; unmatched junction nucleotides: 4. CDR1 is MNHDT and CDR2 is YYDKIL in the germline V gene. The CDR3 spans 15 residues. The CDR3 reads CASSEGGGSQNTLYF. Partial CDR3 DNA: TGTGCTAGCAGTGAGGGGGGGGGCAGTCAAAAC.

This clone showed up just a few times. The genes and germline here are from mouse. The read finishes 4 residues shy of the CDR3 end, and the germline J gene is used to complete it. V is TRBV13-3 and J is TRBJ2-2; 9 positions match TRBD1. The V and J ends lost 5 bases and 3 bases, in that order; junction bases with no gene match: 5. The CDR3 is 15 residues long. CDR1 NNHDY and CDR2 SYVADS come from the germline V gene. Incomplete CDR3 DNA: TGTGCCAGCAGCCGGGACAGGGACGACACCGGG. This encodes CASSRDRDDTG. In full, the CDR3 is CASSRDRDDTGQLYF.

This clone has only a few counts. The genes and germline here are from mouse. The read gets to within 4 residues of the CDR3 end, and the germline J gene fills in the rest. This chain uses TRBV13-1 with TRBJ2-7; a weak D match, TRBD1 (6 bases). The CDR3 is 12 residues long. Per germline, CDR1 NSHNY and CDR2 SYGAGN. The CDR3 sequence: CASSPGAYEQYF. The DNA read from the CDR3 is TGTGCCAGCAGCCCAGGGGCTTAT.

This clone was detected a few times. Gene names and germline match the mouse. Read coverage stops 4 residues before the CDR3 terminus; the germline J gene supplies the remainder. The gene calls are TRBV19 and TRBJ2-2; a weak D match, TRBD1 (6 bases). Deletions cut 4 bases from V and 4 bases from J, with 8 bases between. CDR3 length: 13 residues. The germline CDR1 and CDR2 sequences are FNHDT and SITEND (reference sequence). The CDR3: CASSGRGTGQLYF. The sequenced CDR3 bases are TGTGCCAGCAGTGGCAGGGGCACCGGG.

This clone was counted a few times. Genes here carry mouse names. The read ends 4 residues early relative to the CDR3; the germline J gene fills the gap. V usage is TRBV1 and J usage is TRBJ2-7; 9 bases line up with TRBD2. Germline CDR1 NSQYPW, CDR2 LRSPGD (reference sequence). This CDR3 is 15 amino acids long. The covered CDR3 bases are TGCACCTGCAGTGCAGCCCCTGGGGGGGATTAT. Its protein product is CTCSAAPGGDY. The entire CDR3 sequence reads CTCSAAPGGDYEQYF.

This clone came up a few times. Gene names refer to mouse genes. The read ends 4 residues before the CDR3 terminus; that terminus is restored from the germline J gene. The J gene is TRBJ2-1, the V gene TRBV13-1; 8 nucleotides line up with TRBD1. The CDR3 length is 15 residues. After removal of 1 base from V and 3 bases from J, the junction contained 3 bases not matched to a gene. Germline CDR1 and CDR2: NSHNY and SYGAGN. CDR3 amino acids: CASSDQTGVYAEQFF. CDR3 DNA (partial): TGTGCCAGCAGTGATCAGACAGGGGTCTATGCT.